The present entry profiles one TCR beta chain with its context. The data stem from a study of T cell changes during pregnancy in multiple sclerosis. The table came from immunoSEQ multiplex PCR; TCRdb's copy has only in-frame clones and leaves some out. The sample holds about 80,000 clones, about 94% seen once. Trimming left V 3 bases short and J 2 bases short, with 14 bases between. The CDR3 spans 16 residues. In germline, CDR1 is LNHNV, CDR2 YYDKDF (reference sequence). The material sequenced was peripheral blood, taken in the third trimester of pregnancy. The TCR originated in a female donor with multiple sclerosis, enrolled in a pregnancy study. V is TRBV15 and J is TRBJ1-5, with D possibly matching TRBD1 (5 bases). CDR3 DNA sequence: TGTGCCACCAGCAGGTCTTCAGGGTTACGCAATCAGCCCCAGCATTTT. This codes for CATSRSSGLRNQPQHF.